This TCR beta chain was retrieved from a study of cytomegalovirus exposure and HLA in healthy donors. Regarding the study as a whole: As was reported, the classifier diagnosed cytomegalovirus status with high specificity and sensitivity. Donors were assumed by presence/absence analyses to have roughly uniform sequencing depth. Associated with cytomegalovirus, according to the listing, were 164 TCR beta chains.

The CDR3 runs to 13 residues. The V and J ends lost 2 bases and 7 bases respectively, with 8 bases between them. The germline CDR1 and CDR2 sequences are MNHEY and SMNVEV (reference sequence). PCR primers comprised 60 Vbeta and 13 Jbeta primers. Profiling relied on immunoSEQ multiplex PCR, and the TCRdb table lists in-frame clones only, not all of them. The sample has 100,000 to 130,000 clones; roughly 82% are singletons. Concerning this clone: Its target is unknown.

The chain joins TRBV27 to TRBJ2-2, with D perhaps TRBD2 (5 bases). Specimen: PBMCs. This receptor was taken from a man aged 30 to 45 in good health and CMV-seropositive. The chain's CDR3 is CASSLLGSGELFF. For the CDR3, the DNA is TGTGCCAGCAGTTTACTAGGGAGCGGGGAGCTGTTTTTT.